A selection of T cell receptor beta chains follows, all from one sample in a study of blood T cells in healthy people across ages. Via MiXCR, TCRdb re-called the 5' RACE reads, giving one row per CDR3 protein. The data contain about 1.6 million distinct CDR3 sequences, roughly 32% of them singletons. The specimen sequenced was blood. The receptor set was obtained from a woman younger than 45 in good health. Each CDR3 is given with its conserved first and last residue. The order of the fields is clone size, V gene, D gene, J gene, CDR3 protein, CDR3 DNA. A D gene is named only where the DNA matches it firmly. Only part of the rows carry a size: once, few, many, or a class if the clone is expanded.

>.|TRBV7-3|TRBD2|TRBJ2-1
CASSRGAAGGPRDNEQFF
TGTGCCAGCAGCCGAGGGGCAGCGGGGGGGCCTCGGGACAATGAGCAGTTCTTC
>.|TRBV7-9|.|TRBJ2-7
CASSLADVGRNSYEQYF
TGTGCCAGCAGCTTAGCTGATGTTGGCCGAAACTCCTACGAGCAGTACTTC
>few|TRBV12-3/TRBV12-4|.|TRBJ2-4
CASSWTALAKNIQYF
TGTGCCAGCAGCTGGACTGCTCTAGCCAAAAACATTCAGTACTTC
>.|TRBV30|.|TRBJ2-1
CAWTIRAVRLNEQFF
TGTGCCTGGACGATTCGGGCGGTTCGGCTCAATGAGCAGTTCTTC
>few|TRBV30|.|TRBJ1-3
CAWSVGSAYGNTIYF
TGTGCCTGGAGTGTAGGTTCCGCATATGGAAACACCATATATTTT
>few|TRBV20-1|.|TRBJ1-5
CSALAGANQPQHF
TGCAGTGCCCTGGCGGGGGCCAATCAGCCCCAGCATTTT
>few|TRBV10-3|TRBD1|TRBJ2-5
CAIKRQGAEETQYF
TGTGCCATCAAGAGACAGGGGGCCGAAGAGACCCAGTACTTC
>few|TRBV12-3/TRBV12-4|.|TRBJ1-2
CAGSLGQNYGYTF
TGTGCCGGCAGTTTAGGGCAGAACTATGGCTACACCTTC
>.|TRBV10-3|TRBD1|TRBJ2-7
CAISGPGTGGEQYF
TGTGCCATCAGTGGACCCGGGACAGGGGGCGAGCAGTACTTC
>.|TRBV10-3|TRBD1|TRBJ1-5
CAISEDREGSQPQHF
TGTGCCATCAGTGAGGACAGGGAGGGGAGTCAGCCCCAGCATTTT
>few|TRBV30|TRBD1|TRBJ2-5
CAWSVGQQETQYF
TGTGCCTGGAGTGTGGGACAGCAAGAGACCCAGTACTTC
>many|TRBV29-1|.|TRBJ2-5
CSALRGAETQYF
TGCAGCGCCCTAAGAGGGGCAGAGACCCAGTACTTC
>few|TRBV7-7|TRBD2|TRBJ2-1
CASSSVAGAYNEQFF
TGTGCCAGCAGCTCCGTCGCGGGAGCCTACAATGAGCAGTTCTTC
>few|TRBV27|.|TRBJ1-1
CASTGRAEAFF
TGTGCCAGCACAGGGAGGGCTGAAGCTTTCTTT
>few|TRBV18|.|TRBJ2-1
CASSPTDYSGYNEQFF
TGTGCCAGCTCACCGACGGACTATTCGGGTTACAATGAGCAGTTCTTC
>once|TRBV27|TRBD1|TRBJ2-7
CASGKGGVYEQYF
TGTGCCAGCGGAAAAGGGGGCGTTTACGAGCAGTACTTC
>.|TRBV28|TRBD1|TRBJ2-4
CASKKDREFIQYF
TGTGCCAGCAAAAAGGACAGGGAGTTCATTCAGTACTTC
>.|TRBV3-1|TRBD1|TRBJ2-7
CASSPPPGTGGEQYF
TGTGCCAGCAGCCCCCCTCCGGGGACAGGGGGCGAGCAGTACTTC
>.|TRBV6-1|.|TRBJ2-1
CASSVRRLPTDEQFF
TGTGCCAGCAGTGTCCGGCGACTACCGACGGATGAGCAGTTCTTC
>.|TRBV4-1|.|TRBJ2-1
CASSPLLEKGTIRDEQFF
TGCGCCAGCAGCCCGCTCCTGGAGAAGGGGACAATAAGGGATGAGCAGTTCTTC
>.|TRBV20-1|.|TRBJ1-1
CSANLRRQMNTEAFF
TGCAGTGCTAACCTCCGGCGACAGATGAACACTGAAGCTTTCTTT
>.|TRBV27|.|TRBJ2-4
CASSLRPAIQQYF
TGTGCCAGCAGTTTAAGGCCGGCTATACAGCAGTACTTC
>few|TRBV27|TRBD1|TRBJ2-7
CASSSRPPGGQYF
TGTGCCAGCAGTTCTAGGCCTCCAGGGGGGCAGTACTTC
>many|TRBV14|.|TRBJ1-6
CASSQDSTVRNSPLHF
TGTGCCAGCAGCCAAGATTCCACCGTACGTAATTCACCCCTCCACTTT
>.|TRBV10-3|.|TRBJ1-2
CAISDRAGESTYGYTF
TGTGCCATCAGTGACAGGGCTGGGGAGTCCACCTATGGCTACACCTTC
>few|TRBV6-1|.|TRBJ1-2
CASSEAMGALNGVRYTF
TGTGCCAGCAGTGAAGCAATGGGGGCGTTAAATGGGGTTCGCTACACCTTC
>few|TRBV10-3|TRBD2|TRBJ2-1
CAIRTSGVYNEQFF
TGTGCCATCAGAACTAGCGGGGTTTACAATGAGCAGTTCTTC
>few|TRBV9|TRBD2|TRBJ2-7
CASSPWASGSSYEQYF
TGTGCCAGCAGCCCTTGGGCTAGCGGGAGCTCCTACGAGCAGTACTTC
>few|TRBV27|TRBD1|TRBJ2-1
CASSYWFSGQDYNEQFF
TGTGCCAGCAGTTATTGGTTTTCGGGACAGGACTACAATGAGCAGTTCTTC
>.|TRBV28|TRBD1|TRBJ2-7
CASSLWTGSGEQYF
TGTGCCAGCAGTTTGTGGACAGGATCAGGGGAGCAGTACTTC
>few|TRBV5-6|.|TRBJ1-2
CASSLGLASYGYTF
TGTGCCAGCAGCTTGGGCCTGGCCAGCTATGGCTACACCTTC
>.|TRBV13|TRBD2|TRBJ2-3
CASSFSGTSNTDTQYF
TGTGCCAGCAGCTTCTCCGGGACTAGCAACACAGATACGCAGTATTTT
>.|TRBV21-1|.|TRBJ1-2
CASSKPTGTHGYTF
TGTGCCAGCAGCAAACCGACAGGGACGCATGGCTACACCTTC
>few|TRBV12-3/TRBV12-4|.|TRBJ1-2
CASSATGGYTF
TGTGCCAGCAGTGCCACTGGGGGCTACACCTTC
>.|TRBV20-1|TRBD1|TRBJ1-5
CSAHSGTVLDQPQHF
TGCAGTGCCCATTCCGGGACAGTGCTGGATCAGCCCCAGCATTTT
>few|TRBV11-1|TRBD2|TRBJ2-1
CASSLGGSGTYNEQFF
TGTGCCAGCAGCTTAGGGGGTAGCGGGACTTACAATGAGCAGTTCTTC
>.|TRBV7-2|TRBD2|TRBJ2-3
CASSFSGGARTDTQYF
TGTGCCAGCAGCTTCAGCGGGGGGGCTCGCACAGATACGCAGTATTTT
>many|TRBV7-9|TRBD1|TRBJ1-2
CASSPRTGNYGYTF
TGTGCCAGCAGCCCCCGGACAGGAAACTATGGCTACACCTTC
>few|TRBV20-1|.|TRBJ2-1
CSARDFRGLWSYNEQFF
TGCAGTGCTAGAGATTTCCGGGGTCTTTGGTCCTACAATGAGCAGTTCTTC
>.|TRBV5-1|.|TRBJ1-2
CASSLYLGANYGYTF
TGCGCCAGCAGCTTGTATCTGGGGGCAAATTATGGCTACACCTTC
>many|TRBV29-1|TRBD1|TRBJ2-7
CSVAQGAYEQYF
TGCAGCGTTGCACAGGGGGCCTACGAGCAGTACTTC
>few|TRBV15|.|TRBJ2-7
CATSTTGYLDEQYF
TGTGCCACCAGCACCACAGGGTATTTGGACGAGCAGTACTTC
>.|TRBV7-3|TRBD2|TRBJ2-7
CASSSTPSGGAREQYF
TGTGCCAGCAGTTCGACCCCTAGCGGGGGGGCCAGAGAGCAGTACTTC
>.|TRBV3-1|.|TRBJ2-5
CASSLRVGAQETQYF
TGTGCCAGCAGCCTTCGGGTTGGCGCCCAAGAGACCCAGTACTTC
>few|TRBV2|.|TRBJ1-5
CASSERQTNQPQHF
TGTGCCAGCAGTGAACGCCAGACCAATCAGCCCCAGCATTTT
>few|TRBV3-1|TRBD1|TRBJ2-5
CASETGRQYQETQYF
TGTGCCAGCGAGACAGGGCGACAGTACCAAGAGACCCAGTACTTC
>.|TRBV7-9|.|TRBJ1-4
CASSLGQGKGNEKLFF
TGTGCCAGCAGCTTGGGCCAGGGCAAGGGTAATGAAAAACTGTTTTTT
>.|TRBV6-1|.|TRBJ1-1
CASGFLAGPNTEAFF
TGTGCCAGCGGCTTCTTAGCAGGACCAAACACTGAAGCTTTCTTT
>few|TRBV27|.|TRBJ1-5
CASSPWEIGGLSNQPQHF
TGTGCCAGCAGTCCCTGGGAGATTGGGGGTTTAAGCAATCAGCCCCAGCATTTT
>.|TRBV6-6|TRBD1|TRBJ1-5
CASRSGTGANSNQPQHF
TGTGCCAGCAGGTCCGGGACAGGGGCCAATAGCAATCAGCCCCAGCATTTT